The clone carrying this TCR beta chain was detected many times. In making TCR cDNA, 5'RACE template switching added a universal primer site and UMIs to it. TCRdb called the 5' RACE reads again in MiXCR, with one record for every CDR3 protein. The sample consists of a few hundred thousand distinct CDR3 sequences, 6.8% of them appearing once. This sample stems from a study of T cells after yellow fever vaccination. Study context: Fractions with few cells were prepared using SMART-Seq v4 Ultra Low Input.

This sequence originates from a man younger than 35 who received the YFV17D yellow fever vaccine. The sequencing here drew on PBMCs, taken roughly seven weeks after the first yellow fever vaccination.

This CDR3 is CASSSTTLALEQYF. The CDR3 DNA reads TGTGCCAGCAGCTCAACGACTCTAGCGCTCGAGCAGTACTTC. The V and J genes are TRBV7-6 and TRBJ2-7; D is perhaps TRBD2 (6 bases). CDR1 is SGHVS and CDR2 is FNYEAQ in the germline V gene. The length of the CDR3 is 14 residues. The V gene lost 4 bases and the J gene lost 6 bases, with 16 bases spanning the gap.